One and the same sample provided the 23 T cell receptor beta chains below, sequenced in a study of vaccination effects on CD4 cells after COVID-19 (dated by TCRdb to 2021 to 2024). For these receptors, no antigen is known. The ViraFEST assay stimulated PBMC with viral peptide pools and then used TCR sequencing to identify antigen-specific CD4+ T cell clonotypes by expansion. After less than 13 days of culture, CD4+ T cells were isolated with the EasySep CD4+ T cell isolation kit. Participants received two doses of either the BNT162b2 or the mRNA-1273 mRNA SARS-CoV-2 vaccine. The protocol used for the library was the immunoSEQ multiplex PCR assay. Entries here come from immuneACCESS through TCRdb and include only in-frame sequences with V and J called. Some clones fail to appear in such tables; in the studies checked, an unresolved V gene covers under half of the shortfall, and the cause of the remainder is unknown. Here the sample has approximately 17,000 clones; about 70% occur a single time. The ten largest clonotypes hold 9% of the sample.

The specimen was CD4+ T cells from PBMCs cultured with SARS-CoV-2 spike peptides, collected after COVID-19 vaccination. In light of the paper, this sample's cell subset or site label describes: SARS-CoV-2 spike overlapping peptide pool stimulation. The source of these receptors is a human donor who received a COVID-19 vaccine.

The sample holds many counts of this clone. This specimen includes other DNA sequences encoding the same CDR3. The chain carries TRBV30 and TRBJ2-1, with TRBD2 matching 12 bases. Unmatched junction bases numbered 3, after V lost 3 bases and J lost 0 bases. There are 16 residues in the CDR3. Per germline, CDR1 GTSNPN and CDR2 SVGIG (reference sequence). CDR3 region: CAWSGLAGSSYNEQFF. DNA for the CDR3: TGTGCCTGGAGCGGACTAGCGGGAAGCTCCTACAATGAGCAGTTCTTC. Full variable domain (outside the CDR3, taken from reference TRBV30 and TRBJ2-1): SQTIHQWPATLVQPVGSPLSLECTVEGTSNPNLYWYRQAAGRGLQLLFYSVGIGQISSEVPQNLSASRPQDRQFILSSKKLLLSDSGFYLCAWSGLAGSSYNEQFFGPGTRLTVL.

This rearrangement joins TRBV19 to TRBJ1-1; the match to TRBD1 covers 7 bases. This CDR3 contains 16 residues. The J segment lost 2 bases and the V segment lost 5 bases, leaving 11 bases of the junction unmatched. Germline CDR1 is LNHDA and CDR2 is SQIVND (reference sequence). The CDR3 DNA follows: TGTGCCAGTAGTCATAAGGGGGCAGGGGTTAACACTGAAGCTTTCTTT. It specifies CASSHKGAGVNTEAFF. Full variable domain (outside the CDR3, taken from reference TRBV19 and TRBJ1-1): DGGITQSPKYLFRKEGQNVTLSCEQNLNHDAMYWYRQDPGQGLRLIYYSQIVNDFQKGDIAEGYSVSREKKESFPLTVTSAQKNPTAFYLCASSHKGAGVNTEAFFGQGTRLTVV.

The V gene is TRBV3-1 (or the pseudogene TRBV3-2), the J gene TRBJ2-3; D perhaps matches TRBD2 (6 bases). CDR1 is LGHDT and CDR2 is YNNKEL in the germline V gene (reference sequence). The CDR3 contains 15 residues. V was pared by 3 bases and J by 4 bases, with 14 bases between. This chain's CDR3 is CASSQGGLESDTQYF. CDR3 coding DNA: TGTGCCAGCAGCCAGGGGGGATTGGAGTCAGATACGCAGTATTTT.

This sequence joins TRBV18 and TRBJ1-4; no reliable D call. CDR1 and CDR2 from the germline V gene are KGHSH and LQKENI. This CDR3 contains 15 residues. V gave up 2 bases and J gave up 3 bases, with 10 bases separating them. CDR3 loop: CASSPGLQPNEKLFF. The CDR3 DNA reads TGTGCCAGCTCACCAGGATTACAACCTAATGAAAAACTGTTTTTT. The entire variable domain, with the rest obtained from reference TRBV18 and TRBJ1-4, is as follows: NAGVMQNPRHLVRRRGQEARLRCSPMKGHSHVYWYRQLPEEGLKFMVYLQKENIIDESGMPKERFSAEFPKEGPSILRIQQVVRGDSAAYFCASSPGLQPNEKLFFGSGTQLSVL.

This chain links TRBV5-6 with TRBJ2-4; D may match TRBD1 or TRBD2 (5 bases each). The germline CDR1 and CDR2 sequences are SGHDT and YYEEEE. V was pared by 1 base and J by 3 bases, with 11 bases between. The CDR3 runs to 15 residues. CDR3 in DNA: TGTGCCAGCAGCTTGCGGGGCCCCAACAAAAACATTCAGTACTTC. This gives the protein CASSLRGPNKNIQYF. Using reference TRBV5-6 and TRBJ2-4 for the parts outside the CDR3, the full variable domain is DAGVTQSPTHLIKTRGQQVTLRCSPKSGHDTVSWYQQALGQGPQFIFQYYEEEERQRGNFPDRFSGHQFPNYSSELNVNALLLGDSALYLCASSLRGPNKNIQYFGAGTRLSVL.

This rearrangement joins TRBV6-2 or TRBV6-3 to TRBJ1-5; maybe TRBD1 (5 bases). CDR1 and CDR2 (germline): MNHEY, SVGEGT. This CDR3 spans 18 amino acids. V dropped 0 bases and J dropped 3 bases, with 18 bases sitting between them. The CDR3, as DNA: TGTGCCAGCAGTTACTCCCCCCTCGGCAGGGCCCTCAATCAGCCCCAGCATTTT. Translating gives CASSYSPLGRALNQPQHF.

CDR3: CASSPRLSSSYNEQFF. CDR3 nucleotide sequence: TGTGCCAGCAGCCCCCGACTGTCCAGCTCCTACAATGAGCAGTTCTTC. The chain recombines TRBV7-8 with TRBJ2-1; the D is unclear. The CDR3 is 16 amino acids. V was pared by 5 bases and J by 0 bases, with 14 bases between. Germline-derived CDR1 and CDR2 are SGHVS and FQNEAQ.

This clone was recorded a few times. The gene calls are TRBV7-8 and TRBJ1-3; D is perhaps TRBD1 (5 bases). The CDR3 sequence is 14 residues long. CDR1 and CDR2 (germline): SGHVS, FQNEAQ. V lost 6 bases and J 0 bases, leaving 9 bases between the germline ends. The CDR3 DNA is TGTGCCAGCAGAGACAGTATCTCTGGAAACACCATATATTTT. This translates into CASRDSISGNTIYF.

CDR3 sequence reads: CASTRLSGSGTGELFF. CDR3 bases: TGTGCCAGTACAAGGCTCAGCGGGAGTGGGACCGGGGAGCTGTTTTTT. The gene calls are TRBV19 and TRBJ2-2, with 8 bases identical to TRBD2. Germline V gives CDR1 LNHDA, CDR2 SQIVND (reference sequence). CDR3 length equals 16 residues. Trimming at V came to 7 bases and at J to 5 bases, leaving 12 bases not matched to a gene.

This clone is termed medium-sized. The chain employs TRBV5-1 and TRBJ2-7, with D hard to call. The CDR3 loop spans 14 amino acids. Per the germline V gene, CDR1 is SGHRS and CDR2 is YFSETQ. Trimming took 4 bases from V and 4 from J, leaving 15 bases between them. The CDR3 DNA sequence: TGCGCCAGCAGCCCTACGGCCTTAAGTTACGAGCAGTACTTC. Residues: CASSPTALSYEQYF.

CDR3 in amino acids: CASSLTSGRAVGELFF. CDR3 sequence (DNA): TGTGCCAGCAGCTTGACTAGCGGGAGGGCCGTAGGGGAGCTGTTTTTT. The J gene is TRBJ2-2, the V gene TRBV5-4; TRBD2 matches at 13 bases. The germline V gene has CDR1 SGHNT and CDR2 YYREEE (reference sequence). CDR3 length equals 16 residues. Trimming at V came to 1 base and at J to 8 bases, leaving 5 bases not matched to a gene.

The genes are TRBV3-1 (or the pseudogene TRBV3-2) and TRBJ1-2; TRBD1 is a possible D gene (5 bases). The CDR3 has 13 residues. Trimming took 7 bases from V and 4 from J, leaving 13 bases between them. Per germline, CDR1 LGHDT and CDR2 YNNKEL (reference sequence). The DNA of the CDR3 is TGTGCCAGCACGCAGGGAGGGGTCTATGGCTACACCTTC. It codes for CASTQGGVYGYTF.

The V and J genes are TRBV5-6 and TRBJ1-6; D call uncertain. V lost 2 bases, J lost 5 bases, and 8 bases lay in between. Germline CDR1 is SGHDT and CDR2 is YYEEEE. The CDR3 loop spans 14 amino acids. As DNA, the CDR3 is TGTGCCAGCAGCTTAGACCTACATAATTCACCCCTCCACTTT. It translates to CASSLDLHNSPLHF.

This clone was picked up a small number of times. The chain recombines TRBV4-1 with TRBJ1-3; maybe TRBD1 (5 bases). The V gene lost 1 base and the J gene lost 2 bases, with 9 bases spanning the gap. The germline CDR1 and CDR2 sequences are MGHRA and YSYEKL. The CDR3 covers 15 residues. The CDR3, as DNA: TGCGCCAGCAGCCAAGTGGGGGTCCCTGGAAACACCATATATTTT. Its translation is CASSQVGVPGNTIYF.

The CDR3 DNA is TGTGCCAGCTCACCAGGGACCTCCTACAATGAGCAGTTCTTC. Translating gives CASSPGTSYNEQFF. This rearrangement joins TRBV18 to TRBJ2-1; D tentatively reads TRBD1 or TRBD2 (5 bases each). The ends were cut back, 2 bases at V and 0 bases at J, with 5 bases in the middle. There are 14 residues in the CDR3. Germline CDR1 and CDR2: KGHSH and LQKENI.

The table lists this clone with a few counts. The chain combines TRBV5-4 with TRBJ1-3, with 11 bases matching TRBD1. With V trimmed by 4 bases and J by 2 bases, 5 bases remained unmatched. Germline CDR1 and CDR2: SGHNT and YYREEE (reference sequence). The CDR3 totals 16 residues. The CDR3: CASSTGGQGAGNTIYF. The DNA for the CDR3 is TGTGCCAGCAGCACAGGGGGACAGGGGGCTGGAAACACCATATATTTT.

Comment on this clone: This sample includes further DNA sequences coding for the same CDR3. DNA of the CDR3: TGTGCCATCAGTGAAACGGGACAGGGTTATGGCTACACCTTC. Residues: CAISETGQGYGYTF. The V gene is TRBV10-3, the J gene TRBJ1-2; 9 bases are shared with TRBD1. The germline CDR1 and CDR2 sequences are ENHRY and SYGVKD. The V and J ends lost 3 bases and 5 bases, in that order; junction bases with no gene match: 4. The CDR3 contains 14 residues.

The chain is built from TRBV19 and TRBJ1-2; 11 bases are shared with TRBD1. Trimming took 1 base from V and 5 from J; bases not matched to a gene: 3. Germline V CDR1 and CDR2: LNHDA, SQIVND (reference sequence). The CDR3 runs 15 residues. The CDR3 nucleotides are TGTGCCAGTAGTATAGCCGGGACAGGGGGTTATGGCTACACCTTC. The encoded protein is CASSIAGTGGYGYTF.

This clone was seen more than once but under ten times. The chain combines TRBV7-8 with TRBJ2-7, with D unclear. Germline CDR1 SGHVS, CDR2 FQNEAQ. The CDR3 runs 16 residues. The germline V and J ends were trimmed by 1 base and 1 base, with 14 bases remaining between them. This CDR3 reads CASSLGRTWGSYEQYF. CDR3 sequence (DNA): TGTGCCAGCAGCTTAGGTAGGACCTGGGGATCCTACGAGCAGTACTTC. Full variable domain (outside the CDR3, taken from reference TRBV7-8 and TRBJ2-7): GAGVSQSPRYKVAKRGQDVALRCDPISGHVSLFWYQQALGQGPEFLTYFQNEAQLDKSGLPSDRFFAERPEGSVSTLKIQRTQQEDSAVYLCASSLGRTWGSYEQYFGPGTRLTVT.

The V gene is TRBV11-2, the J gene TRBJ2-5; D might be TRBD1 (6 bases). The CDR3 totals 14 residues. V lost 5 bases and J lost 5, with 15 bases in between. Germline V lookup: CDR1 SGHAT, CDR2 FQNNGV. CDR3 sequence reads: CASSADRLRETQYF. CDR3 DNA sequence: TGTGCCAGCAGCGCGGACAGACTTCGGGAGACCCAGTACTTC.

DNA of the CDR3: TGTGCCAGCAGCCTGGGAGGGGGGAATTCACCCCTCCACTTT. Its translation is CASSLGGGNSPLHF. The chain combines TRBV2 with TRBJ1-6, with a possible D match to TRBD1 (6 bases). The CDR3 contains 14 residues. Between the trimmed V and J ends, which lost 6 bases and 7 bases, there was a span of 13 bases. Per the germline V gene, CDR1 is SNHLY and CDR2 is FYNNEI.

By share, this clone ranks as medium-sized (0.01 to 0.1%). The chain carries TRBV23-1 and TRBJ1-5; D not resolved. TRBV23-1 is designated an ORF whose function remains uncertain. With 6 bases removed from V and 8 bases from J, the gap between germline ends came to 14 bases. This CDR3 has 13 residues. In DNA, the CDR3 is TGCGCCAGCAGGGGTGGACTTTTCGAGCCCCAGCATTTT. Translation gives CASRGGLFEPQHF.

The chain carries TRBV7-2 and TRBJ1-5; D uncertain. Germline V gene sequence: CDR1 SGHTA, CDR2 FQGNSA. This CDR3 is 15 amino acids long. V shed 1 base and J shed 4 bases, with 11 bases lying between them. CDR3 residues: CASSLVAQANQPQHF. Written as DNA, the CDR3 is TGTGCCAGCAGCTTAGTGGCGCAGGCTAATCAGCCCCAGCATTTT.